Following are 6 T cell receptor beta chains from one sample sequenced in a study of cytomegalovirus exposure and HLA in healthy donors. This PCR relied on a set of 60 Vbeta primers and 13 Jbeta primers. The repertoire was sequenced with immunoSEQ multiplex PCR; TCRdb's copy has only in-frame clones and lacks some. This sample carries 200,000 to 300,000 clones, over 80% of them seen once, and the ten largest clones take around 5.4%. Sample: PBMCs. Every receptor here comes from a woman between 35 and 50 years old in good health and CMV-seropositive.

The CDR3 DNA is TGTGCCCCTGGGGGGGGCCAAGAGACCCAGTACTTC. It codes for CAPGGGQETQYF. This chain uses TRBV21-1 with TRBJ2-5; the table's D call TRBD2 went unverified against the DNA. TRBV21-1 is reported as a pseudogene. The CDR3 runs to 12 residues.

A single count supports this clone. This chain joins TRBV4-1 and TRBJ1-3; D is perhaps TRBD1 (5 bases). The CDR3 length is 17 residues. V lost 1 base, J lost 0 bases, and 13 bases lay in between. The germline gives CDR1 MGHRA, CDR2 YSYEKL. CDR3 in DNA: TGCGCCAGCAGCCAAGGTCGAACAGGCAACTCTGGAAACACCATATATTTT. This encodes CASSQGRTGNSGNTIYF.

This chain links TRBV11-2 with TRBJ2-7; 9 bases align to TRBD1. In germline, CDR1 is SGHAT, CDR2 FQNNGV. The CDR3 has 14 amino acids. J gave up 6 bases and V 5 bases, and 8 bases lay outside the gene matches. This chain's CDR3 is CASSPRTGAGEQYF. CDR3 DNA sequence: TGTGCCAGCAGCCCGCGGACAGGGGCGGGCGAGCAGTACTTC.

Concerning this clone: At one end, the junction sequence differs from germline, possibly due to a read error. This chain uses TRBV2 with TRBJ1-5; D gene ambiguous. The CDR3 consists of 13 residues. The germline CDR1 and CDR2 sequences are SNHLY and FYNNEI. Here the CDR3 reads CVSRSGGNQPQHF. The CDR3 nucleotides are TGTGTCAGCAGGTCCGGAGGCAATCAGCCCCAGCATTTT.

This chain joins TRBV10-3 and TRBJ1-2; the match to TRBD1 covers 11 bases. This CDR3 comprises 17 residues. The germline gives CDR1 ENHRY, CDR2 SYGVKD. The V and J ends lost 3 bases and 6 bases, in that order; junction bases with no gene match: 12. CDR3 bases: TGTGCCATCAGTGATAGTCCCGGGACAGGGGGGAATCATGGCTACACCTTC. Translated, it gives CAISDSPGTGGNHGYTF.

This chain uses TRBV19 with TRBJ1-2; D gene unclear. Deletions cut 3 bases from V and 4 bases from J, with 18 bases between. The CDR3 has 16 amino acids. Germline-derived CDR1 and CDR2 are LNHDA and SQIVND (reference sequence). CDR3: CASSIGSPPDFYGYTF. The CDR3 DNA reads TGTGCCAGTAGTATCGGTTCGCCTCCTGATTTCTATGGCTACACCTTC.